This is a list of T cell receptor beta chains from one sample in a study of T cell repertoires in cytomegalovirus infection. No antigen is known for these receptors. TCRdb recomputed calls from the reads with MiXCR, one row per CDR3 protein. The table records some 700,000 distinct CDR3 sequences, 33% of them present only once. Source: cultured PBMCs, taken from culture after CMV antigen stimulation. All receptors come from a human donor in good health (CMV status not recorded). Some clones in this sample may be carry-over from other donors' samples. Both conserved end residues are part of each CDR3. D genes are given only for firm matches. Clone size is given for some rows only: seen once, a few or many times, or a class if the clone is expanded.

D,J,size,V,DNA,CDR3
-,TRBJ2-1,few,TRBV24-1,TGTGCCACCAGTGATCCCGGGGCAGACAATGAGCAGTTCTTC,CATSDPGADNEQFF
-,TRBJ1-2,many,TRBV7-2,TGTGCCAGCAGCTTATTTGGGGACCTCCCCGGCTACACCTTC,CASSLFGDLPGYTF
TRBD1,TRBJ2-4,-,TRBV12-3/TRBV12-4,TGTGCCAGGACCGGGACAGGAATATCACTAGCCAAAAACATTCAGTACTTC,CARTGTGISLAKNIQYF
TRBD2,TRBJ2-7,-,TRBV7-2,TGTGCCAGCAGCTTAGAGGGGTCGGGGGGGCGTGAGCAGTACTTC,CASSLEGSGGREQYF
TRBD2,TRBJ2-1,few,TRBV7-9,TGTGCCAGCAGCTTAGGTGCGGGAGCATCCTACAATGAGCAGTTCTTC,CASSLGAGASYNEQFF
-,TRBJ1-1,few,TRBV5-1,TGCGCCAGCAGCTTGGCCCCCGGACAGAACACTGAAGCTTTCTTT,CASSLAPGQNTEAFF
-,TRBJ1-5,-,TRBV19,TGTGCCACCGAACAATGGGGGGGTCGGGCCCAGCATTTT,CATEQWGGRAQHF
-,TRBJ2-5,many,TRBV7-8,TGTGCCAGCAGCTTACTGAGGGGACCCGGGTGGAAGACCCAGTACTTC,CASSLLRGPGWKTQYF
-,TRBJ2-2,few,TRBV4-3,TGCGCCAGCAGCCAAGCAGTTTTGTACGGGATCGGCGGGGAGCTGTTTTTT,CASSQAVLYGIGGELFF
-,TRBJ1-1,few,TRBV10-1,TGCGCCAGCAGGCCGGACGGAAACACTGAAGCTTTCTTT,CASRPDGNTEAFF
-,TRBJ2-3,-,TRBV12-3/TRBV12-4,TGTGCCAGCAGTCCTTGGGGTAGCACAGATACGCAGTATTTT,CASSPWGSTDTQYF